This T cell receptor beta chain was recorded in a study of shared clonotypes between healthy human individuals. Libraries were prepared by immunoSEQ multiplex PCR; TCRdb keeps only in-frame clonotypes and omits some of them. The data hold about 2.4 million clones, with roughly 93% observed a single time. Healthy and HIV-negative, the adult donors had no recent acute infections or vaccinations. Splitting the CD4+ cells yielded a CD45RA+ naive subset and a CD45RA-negative memory subset. The sequencing sample was made of naive CD4+ T cells from PBMCs. Specified subset: CD45RA+ positively selected. The receptor comes from a man between 18 and 35 years old in good health. Some clones in this sample may be carry-over from other donors' samples.

Written as DNA, the CDR3 is TGTGCCAGCAGTGAATCCGGATCACCAGATACGCAGTATTTT. This sequence encodes CASSESGSPDTQYF. The chain employs TRBV25-1 and TRBJ2-3; D remains unclear. V shed 1 base and J shed 4 bases, with 9 bases lying between them. In germline, CDR1 is MGHDK, CDR2 SYGVNS. The CDR3 is 14 amino acids.